This record looks at one T cell receptor (beta chain) sequence and its context. This sample was included in a study of post-analysis software for immune sequencing data. Tagging with unique molecular identifiers was a feature of the TCR beta cDNA libraries. Via MiXCR, TCRdb re-called the PCR reads, giving one row per CDR3 protein. Found here are 550,000 to 700,000 distinct CDR3 sequences, roughly 46% of them singletons; the top ten hold more than 1.5%. This TCR derives from a girl aged 5-17 years with multiple sclerosis. Sequenced material: blood.

The CDR3 protein is CSAKGGSGHYNEQFF. The CDR3 bases are TGCAGCGCCAAAGGGGGTAGCGGGCATTACAATGAGCAGTTCTTC. The J gene is TRBJ2-1, the V gene TRBV29-1; TRBD2 is a possible D gene (7 bases). The CDR3 sequence is 15 residues long. Trimming took off 7 bases at V and 4 bases at J, with 20 bases between the two ends. Germline V gene data show CDR1 as SQVTM and CDR2 as ANQGSEA.